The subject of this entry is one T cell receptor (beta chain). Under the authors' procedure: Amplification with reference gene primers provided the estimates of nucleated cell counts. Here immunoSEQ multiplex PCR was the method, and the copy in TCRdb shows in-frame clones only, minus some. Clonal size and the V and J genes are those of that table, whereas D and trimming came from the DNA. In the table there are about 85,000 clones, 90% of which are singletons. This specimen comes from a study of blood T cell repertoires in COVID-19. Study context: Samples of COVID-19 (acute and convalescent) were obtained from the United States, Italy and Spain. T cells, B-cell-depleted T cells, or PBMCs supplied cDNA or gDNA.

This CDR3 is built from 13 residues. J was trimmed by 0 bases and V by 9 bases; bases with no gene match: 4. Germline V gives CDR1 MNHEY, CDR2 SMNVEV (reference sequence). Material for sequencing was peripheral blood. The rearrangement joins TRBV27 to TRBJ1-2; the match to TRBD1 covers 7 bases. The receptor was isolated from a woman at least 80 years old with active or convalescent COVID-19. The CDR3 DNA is TGTGCCAGTAGACAGGGAGCTAACTATGGCTACACCTTC. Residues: CASRQGANYGYTF.